A single sample is the source of the 27 T cell receptor beta chains below, sequenced in a study of T cells in women clearing cervical HPV infection. The table came from immunoSEQ multiplex PCR; TCRdb's copy has only in-frame clones and leaves some out. The sample table includes roughly 30,000 clones. Sequenced material: blood buffy coat. The receptors were sampled from a woman between 18 and 70 years old with a cervical HPV16 infection that either progressed to CIN3+ or cleared (not recorded which).

As regards this clone: The read is 3 residues too short to cover the CDR3 end, so that end is filled in from the germline J gene. This chain joins TRBV7-3 and TRBJ2-7; D is perhaps TRBD2 (7 bases). This CDR3 is built from 13 residues. V was clipped by 6 bases and J by 5 bases, with 14 bases between them. Germline CDR1 is SGHTA and CDR2 is FQGTGA. CDR3 bases read: TGTGCCAGCAGTCACCGAGGGGGGGACGAG. Amino acid sequence: CASSHRGGDE. The entire CDR3 protein is CASSHRGGDEQYF.

Regarding this clone: The read halts 3 residues ahead of the CDR3 end, with the missing end drawn from the germline J gene. This chain joins TRBV5-1 and TRBJ2-1, with TRBD2 matching 10 bases. The CDR3 has 17 amino acids. J gave up 7 bases and V 2 bases, and 12 bases lay outside the gene matches. Germline V gives CDR1 SGHRS, CDR2 YFSETQ. CDR3: CASSFIERGGRGNEQFF. Partial CDR3 DNA: TGCGCCAGCAGCTTTATAGAGCGGGGGGGTCGGGGTAATGAG.

In regard to this clone: A read error may produce the germline difference seen at one junction end. Read data end 3 residues before the CDR3 end; the end is taken from the germline J gene. This chain joins TRBV6-2 or TRBV6-3 and TRBJ1-2; 10 bases are a match to TRBD1. Germline-derived CDR1 and CDR2 are MNHEY and SVGEGT. The CDR3 totals 15 residues. CDR3 DNA (partial): TGTGCCGGCAGTTACCGGGACAGGGGTTACTATGGC. It specifies CAGSYRDRGYYG. The full-length CDR3 reads as CAGSYRDRGYYGYTF.

A word on this clone: The CDR3 goes on 3 residues after the read ends, and that part is filled in from the germline J gene. V usage is TRBV7-2 and J usage is TRBJ2-7; the match to TRBD2 covers 14 bases. CDR3 length: 15 residues. Germline V gene sequence: CDR1 SGHTA, CDR2 FQGNSA. Losses at the gene ends were 4 bases for V and 3 bases for J; bases not matched to a gene: 2. The CDR3 sequence: CASSSTSGGVYEQYF. The sequenced CDR3 bases are TGTGCCAGCAGCTCGACTAGCGGGGGGGTCTACGAG.

In the case of this clone: The read is 3 residues too short to cover the CDR3 end, so that end is filled in from the germline J gene. This sequence joins TRBV7-6 and TRBJ2-1; TRBD1 agrees at 10 bases. This CDR3 has 15 residues. Per germline, CDR1 SGHVS and CDR2 FNYEAQ. With V trimmed by 3 bases and J by 3 bases, 2 bases remained unmatched. The CDR3 loop is CASSFGTGDYNEQFF. Incomplete CDR3 DNA: TGTGCCAGCAGCTTTGGGACAGGGGACTACAATGAG.

In the case of this clone: The CDR3 extends 3 residues past the end of the read, so its final part is completed from the germline J gene. The chain employs TRBV6-2 or TRBV6-3 and TRBJ2-7; 8 positions agree with TRBD2. CDR3 length: 16 amino acids. The V segment lost 4 bases and the J segment 0 bases; nucleotides outside the gene matches: 8. CDR1 and CDR2 (germline): MNHEY, SVGEGT. The CDR3 bases that were read are TGTGCCAGCAGTTTGGCCTCAACTAGCGGCTCCTACGAG. Translated, it gives CASSLASTSGSYE. The whole CDR3 sequence reads CASSLASTSGSYEQYF.

To note about this clone: The read terminates 3 residues before the CDR3 end, so the remaining end is supplied by the germline J gene. The V gene is TRBV2, the J gene TRBJ2-5; 9 bases map to TRBD2. This CDR3 region has 17 residues. CDR1 is SNHLY, CDR2 FYNNEI, per germline. V trimming: 7 bases; J trimming: 4 bases; junction bases outside the gene matches: 16. Incomplete CDR3 DNA: TGTGCCAGCACCGTGGATTCGGGGCGGGGGGGCCGAGAGACC. It codes for CASTVDSGRGGRET. In full, the CDR3 reads CASTVDSGRGGRETQYF.

To note about this clone: Read sequence stops 3 residues before the CDR3 end, and the germline J gene provides the missing end. The V call is TRBV7-2, the J call TRBJ1-2; D is uncertain. V was cut by 5 bases and J by 3 bases, with 16 bases left in between. Per germline, CDR1 SGHTA and CDR2 FQGNSA. The CDR3 has 15 residues. The CDR3: CASSPIPLRDYGYTF. The part of the CDR3 DNA that was read is TGTGCCAGCAGCCCGATTCCCCTCAGAGACTATGGC.

Of note for this clone: Read coverage stops 3 residues before the CDR3 terminus; the germline J gene supplies the remainder. The gene calls are TRBV10-1 and TRBJ1-5; 7 nucleotides line up with TRBD1. This CDR3 comprises 15 residues. Germline trimming cut 2 bases from V and 3 bases from J; bases unmatched to any gene: 4. The germline CDR1 and CDR2 sequences are WNHNN and SYGVQD (reference sequence). CDR3 amino acids: CASSERGQDNQPQHF. CDR3 DNA (partial): TGCGCCAGCAGTGAGCGCGGACAGGACAATCAGCCC.

Note on this clone: The missing CDR3 end, 3 residues past where the read stops, is filled in from the germline J gene. The chain joins TRBV29-1 to TRBJ1-2; 12 nucleotides agree with TRBD1. Germline CDR1 and CDR2: SQVTM and ANQGSEA. V dropped 7 bases and J dropped 7; count of bases not matched to a gene: 10. The CDR3 has 14 amino acids. This CDR3 is CSDAGTGGMGGYTF. The DNA read from the CDR3 is TGCAGCGACGCAGGGACAGGGGGCATGGGTGGC.

With regard to this clone: From the germline J gene comes the end of the CDR3, since the read stops 3 residues before it. The chain combines TRBV2 with TRBJ2-1, with TRBD1 matching 7 bases. The CDR3 runs to 14 residues. V lost 7 bases, J lost 7 bases, and 10 bases stayed unmatched. Germline values: CDR1 SNHLY, CDR2 FYNNEI. The CDR3 region is CASTPEQGKNEQFF. The CDR3 DNA, read in part, is TGTGCCAGCACCCCGGAACAGGGGAAAAATGAG.

As to this clone: The read terminates 3 residues ahead of where the CDR3 ends, so the germline J gene completes it. This chain uses TRBV7-3 with TRBJ1-1, with 8 bases fitting TRBD1. Losses at the gene ends were 5 bases for V and 7 bases for J; bases not matched to a gene: 9. Per germline, CDR1 SGHTA and CDR2 FQGTGA. This CDR3 is 14 amino acids long. CDR3 protein: CASSRDRGGSEAFF. The DNA read from the CDR3 is TGTGCCAGCAGCAGAGACAGGGGAGGGAGTGAA.

For this clone: The DNA ends 3 residues before the CDR3 does, and the rest of the CDR3 is filled in from the germline J gene. The chain couples TRBV20-1 to TRBJ2-3, with D possibly matching TRBD2 (6 bases). V lost 6 bases and J lost 6, with 10 bases in between. Germline-derived CDR1 and CDR2 are DFQATT and SNEGSKA (reference sequence). The CDR3 totals 11 residues. The sequenced CDR3 bases are TGCAGTGCAAGACTAGTGGATACG. Translated, it gives CSARLVDT. The CDR3 in its entirety is CSARLVDTQYF.

With respect to this clone: The CDR3 end lies 3 residues beyond the end of the read and is filled in from the germline J gene. The rearrangement links TRBV12-3 or TRBV12-4 to TRBJ2-7, with no clear D. CDR3 length equals 13 residues. Between the trimmed V and J ends, which lost 3 bases and 2 bases, there was a span of 8 bases. The DNA read from the CDR3 is TGTGCCAGCAGTTTCACAGCCACCTACGAG. It yields the protein CASSFTATYE. The CDR3 as a whole reads CASSFTATYEQYF.

Points on this clone: The CDR3 extends 3 residues past the end of the read, so its final part is completed from the germline J gene. This rearrangement joins TRBV6-2 or TRBV6-3 to TRBJ1-3, with D possibly matching TRBD1 (6 bases). Germline V CDR1 and CDR2: MNHEY, SVGEGT. Trimming pared 8 bases from V and 2 bases from J, leaving 13 bases between. The length of the CDR3 is 14 residues. The part of the CDR3 DNA that was read is TGTGCCAGCGCCAGGGAGGGGGCTGGAAACACC. This translates into CASAREGAGNT. The full CDR3 protein reads CASAREGAGNTIYF.

Concerning this clone itself: Sequencing ends 3 residues short of the CDR3 end; the germline J gene provides the rest. The gene calls are TRBV11-2 and TRBJ1-1, with D perhaps matching TRBD1 (5 bases). The CDR3 length is 12 residues. V was cut by 5 bases and J by 3 bases, with 7 bases left in between. CDR1 SGHAT and CDR2 FQNNGV come from the germline V gene. The DNA read from the CDR3 is TGTGCCAGCAGCAGGGGAGACACTGAA. Encoded protein: CASSRGDTE. The complete CDR3 protein is CASSRGDTEAFF.

Points on this clone: From the germline J gene comes the end of the CDR3, since the read stops 3 residues before it. The chain has TRBV2 and TRBJ1-5; 8 nucleotides line up with TRBD1. The CDR3 consists of 13 residues. CDR1 and CDR2 from the germline V gene are SNHLY and FYNNEI. The trim removed 6 bases at V and 5 bases at J, leaving 3 bases unmatched. CDR3 DNA, as far as it was read: TGTGCCAGCAGCCCGGGACAGGATCAGCCC. Translation: CASSPGQDQP. In full, the CDR3 is CASSPGQDQPQHF.

As regards this clone: From the germline J gene comes the end of the CDR3, since the read stops 3 residues before it. V usage is TRBV12-3 or TRBV12-4 and J usage is TRBJ2-7, with D tentatively TRBD1 (5 bases). CDR3 length: 15 amino acids. V was trimmed by 4 bases and J by 3 bases, leaving 16 bases between them. CDR3 residues: CASSSPRQKGYEQYF. The part of the CDR3 DNA that was read is TGTGCCAGCAGTTCCCCGCGACAGAAGGGCTACGAG.

For this clone: The DNA ends 3 residues before the CDR3 does, and the rest of the CDR3 is filled in from the germline J gene. This chain connects TRBV19 to TRBJ1-1; unclear D gene. This CDR3 is built from 15 residues. Per germline, CDR1 LNHDA and CDR2 SQIVND (reference sequence). Trimming took off 1 base at V and 5 bases at J, with 14 bases between the two ends. CDR3 in amino acids: CASSIGGEWRTEAFF. The DNA read from the CDR3 is TGTGCCAGTAGTATAGGCGGTGAGTGGAGGACTGAA. The full variable domain, in which reference TRBV19 and TRBJ1-1 provide the parts outside the CDR3, is DGGITQSPKYLFRKEGQNVTLSCEQNLNHDAMYWYRQDPGQGLRLIYYSQIVNDFQKGDIAEGYSVSREKKESFPLTVTSAQKNPTAFYLCASSIGGEWRTEAFFGQGTRLTVV.

As regards this clone: The CDR3 extends 3 residues past the end of the read, so its final part is completed from the germline J gene. The rearrangement links TRBV2 to TRBJ1-2; TRBD1 matches at 9 bases. The CDR3 is 13 residues long. The V gene's germline CDR1 is SNHLY and CDR2 FYNNEI. CDR3 sequence: CASSEGQGYGYTF. The sequenced CDR3 bases are TGTGCCAGCAGTGAGGGACAGGGATACGGC. Using reference TRBV2 and TRBJ1-2 for the parts outside the CDR3, the full variable domain is EPEVTQTPSHQVTQMGQEVILRCVPISNHLYFYWYRQILGQKVEFLVSFYNNEISEKSEIFDDQFSVERPDGSNFTLKIRSTKLEDSAMYFCASSEGQGYGYTFGSGTRLTVV.

The CDR3 reads CASSQAAVSVYGYTF. The sequenced CDR3 bases are TGTGCCAGCAGCCAAGCGGCGGTGTCCGTATATGGC. This chain links TRBV14 with TRBJ1-2, with D unclear. The read stops 3 residues short of the end of the CDR3; the missing end is completed from the germline J gene. Trimming shortened V by 1 base and J by 5 bases, and 14 bases separated the two germline ends. Germline V gives CDR1 SGHDN, CDR2 FVKESK. The CDR3 spans 15 residues.

About this clone: The CDR3 end is not reached by the read, which stops 3 residues before it; the germline J gene fills it in. The rearrangement joins TRBV7-2 to TRBJ1-1, with TRBD1 identical over 8 bases. The CDR3 is 14 amino acids. V lost 3 bases to trimming and J lost 1 base; unmatched junction nucleotides: 1. Germline values: CDR1 SGHTA, CDR2 FQGNSA. Partial CDR3 DNA: TGTGCCAGCAGCTTGACAGGGGCGAACACTGAA. This translates into CASSLTGANTE. From start to end, the CDR3 is CASSLTGANTEAFF.

By frequency, this clone is medium-sized (0.01 to 0.1%). The missing CDR3 end, 3 residues past where the read stops, is filled in from the germline J gene. This chain connects TRBV10-3 to TRBJ2-1; D might be TRBD1 (6 bases). CDR3 length equals 16 residues. Trimming pared 0 bases from V and 4 bases from J, leaving 13 bases between. Germline assignment: CDR1 ENHRY and CDR2 SYGVKD. The CDR3 loop reads CAISESEQGPYNEQFF. The CDR3 bases that were read are TGTGCCATCAGTGAGTCGGAGCAGGGGCCTTACAATGAG.

With respect to this clone: From the germline J gene comes the end of the CDR3, since the read stops 3 residues before it. This chain links TRBV25-1 with TRBJ1-6; D not certain. The CDR3 totals 13 residues. Trimming took 3 bases from V and 7 from J, leaving 7 bases between them. The germline gives CDR1 MGHDK, CDR2 SYGVNS. CDR3 DNA (partial): TGTGCCAGCAGTGATCGCGGGAATTCACCC. Residues: CASSDRGNSP. The full CDR3 protein reads CASSDRGNSPLHF.

A note on this clone: The observed sequence ends 3 residues before the CDR3 terminus, with the missing tail filled in from the germline J gene. The chain recombines TRBV19 with TRBJ2-1, with TRBD2 identical over 12 bases. Germline V gene lookup returns CDR1 LNHDA and CDR2 SQIVND (reference sequence). The CDR3 loop spans 14 amino acids. Losses at the gene ends were 3 bases for V and 7 bases for J; bases not matched to a gene: 1. The CDR3 loop is CASSMTSGRNEQFF. Partial CDR3 DNA: TGTGCCAGTAGTATGACTAGCGGGAGAAATGAG. Complete variable domain (other parts from reference TRBV19 and TRBJ2-1): DGGITQSPKYLFRKEGQNVTLSCEQNLNHDAMYWYRQDPGQGLRLIYYSQIVNDFQKGDIAEGYSVSREKKESFPLTVTSAQKNPTAFYLCASSMTSGRNEQFFGPGTRLTVL.

Comment on this clone: The CDR3 extends 3 residues past the end of the read, so its final part is completed from the germline J gene. The chain employs TRBV6-2 or TRBV6-3 and TRBJ2-1, with 7 positions matching TRBD2. The CDR3 totals 15 residues. J was trimmed by 4 bases and V by 6 bases; bases with no gene match: 9. Germline values: CDR1 MNHEY, CDR2 SVGEGT. CDR3 in amino acids: CASSFPGLPYNEQFF. CDR3 DNA, as far as it was read: TGTGCCAGCAGCTTTCCGGGACTACCTTACAATGAG.

With regard to this clone: The CDR3 extends 3 residues past the end of the read, so its final part is completed from the germline J gene. The J gene is TRBJ2-1, the V gene TRBV5-1, with D perhaps TRBD2 (5 bases). Germline V gene sequence: CDR1 SGHRS, CDR2 YFSETQ. Trimming took 4 bases from V and 6 from J, leaving 20 bases between them. The CDR3 consists of 16 residues. The sequenced part of the CDR3 DNA is TGCGCCAGCAGCGAATATGCGGCGGGCGTCGGCAATGAG. Its translation: CASSEYAAGVGNE. The entire CDR3 reads CASSEYAAGVGNEQFF.